A single sample is the source of the 7 T cell receptor beta chains below, sequenced in a study of regulatory T cells in long-lasting Graves disease. According to the study, TCR beta libraries were built with iRepertoire HTBI primers and CDR3-region Arm-PCR. TCRdb reprocessed the multiplex PCR reads with MiXCR, giving one entry per CDR3 protein. The repertoire holds approximately 400,000 distinct CDR3 sequences, with around 14% as singletons. Time point meaning: newly diagnosed GD, antithyroid drugs for less than 3 months. Scientists built the TCR library using RNA that was extracted from PBMCs. These records were also assigned to another study, of T cells in Graves' hyperthyroidism and ophthalmopathy.

Sequences were derived from peripheral blood mononuclear cells (PBMCs), sampled at new diagnosis, from a patient treated with antithyroid drugs. These receptors all come from a woman under 40 with Graves disease.

This clonotype has a count of ten or more. The chain carries TRBV27 and TRBJ2-1; 13 bases match TRBD2. This CDR3 has 15 amino acids. Germline trimming cut 4 bases from V and 12 bases from J; bases unmatched to any gene: 9. Germline CDR1 reads MNHEY; CDR2 reads SMNVEV (reference sequence). As DNA, the CDR3 is TGTGCCAGCAGTTCCACTAGCGGGAGGGCCATTTCGCAGTTCTTC. The encoded protein is CASSSTSGRAISQFF.

This chain links TRBV9 with TRBJ2-1, with 10 bases fitting TRBD2. This CDR3 contains 15 residues. Germline CDR1 SGDLS, CDR2 YYNGEE. With V trimmed by 0 bases and J by 6 bases, 3 bases remained unmatched. The CDR3 nucleotides read TGTGCCAGCAGCGTAGCTCCTAGCGGGAGCAATGAGCAGTTCTTC. The encoded protein is CASSVAPSGSNEQFF.

This clonotype appeared many times. This rearrangement joins TRBV11-2 to TRBJ2-7; D is unresolved. This CDR3 spans 15 amino acids. CDR1 and CDR2 from the germline V gene are SGHAT and FQNNGV. Trimming removed 2 bases from V and 2 bases from J, with 13 bases in between. DNA for the CDR3: TGTGCCAGCAGCTTAATTTCGGACGGCCCCTACGAGCAGTACTTC. This translates into CASSLISDGPYEQYF.

The rearrangement links TRBV24-1 to TRBJ1-1; perhaps TRBD1 as D (5 bases). Trimming shortened V by 5 bases and J by 1 base, and 10 bases separated the two germline ends. Per germline, CDR1 KGHDR and CDR2 SFDVKD. The CDR3 length is 14 residues. The CDR3 DNA follows: TGTGCCACCAGTGGCGGAGGGGCGAACACTGAAGCTTTCTTT. Protein: CATSGGGANTEAFF.

In this sample, this clonotype turned up many times. This chain connects TRBV7-8 to TRBJ2-5; 11 bases are a match to TRBD2. Germline V gene sequence: CDR1 SGHVS, CDR2 FQNEAQ. Trimming took 8 bases from V and 5 from J; bases not matched to a gene: 25. The CDR3 is 20 amino acids. The CDR3, as DNA: TGTGCCAGCCGGTTAGCGGGAGGGCAGTCGGCGCGACCGTGGGTGGAGACCCAGTACTTC. This codes for CASRLAGGQSARPWVETQYF.

There are many counts of this clonotype. This likely stems from a read error, as it lies one base from a far larger clone. The CDR3 here is CASSYGSEQYF. In DNA form, the CDR3 reads TGTGCCAGCAGTTACGGGAGTGAGCAGTACTTC. This sequence joins TRBV6-5 and TRBJ2-7; possibly TRBD2 for D (5 bases). CDR3 length: 11 residues. V gave up 2 bases and J gave up 7 bases, with 6 bases separating them. The germline gives CDR1 MNHEY, CDR2 SVGAGI.

This clonotype was counted at least ten times. This CDR3 is CASGLAGGLAQDTQYF. The CDR3 DNA reads TGCGCCAGCGGACTAGCGGGAGGACTCGCCCAAGATACGCAGTATTTT. This chain links TRBV5-1 with TRBJ2-3, with 14 bases that match TRBD2. The CDR3 is 16 residues long. Losses at the gene ends were 7 bases for V and 5 bases for J; bases not matched to a gene: 9. Germline V gene lookup returns CDR1 SGHRS and CDR2 YFSETQ.